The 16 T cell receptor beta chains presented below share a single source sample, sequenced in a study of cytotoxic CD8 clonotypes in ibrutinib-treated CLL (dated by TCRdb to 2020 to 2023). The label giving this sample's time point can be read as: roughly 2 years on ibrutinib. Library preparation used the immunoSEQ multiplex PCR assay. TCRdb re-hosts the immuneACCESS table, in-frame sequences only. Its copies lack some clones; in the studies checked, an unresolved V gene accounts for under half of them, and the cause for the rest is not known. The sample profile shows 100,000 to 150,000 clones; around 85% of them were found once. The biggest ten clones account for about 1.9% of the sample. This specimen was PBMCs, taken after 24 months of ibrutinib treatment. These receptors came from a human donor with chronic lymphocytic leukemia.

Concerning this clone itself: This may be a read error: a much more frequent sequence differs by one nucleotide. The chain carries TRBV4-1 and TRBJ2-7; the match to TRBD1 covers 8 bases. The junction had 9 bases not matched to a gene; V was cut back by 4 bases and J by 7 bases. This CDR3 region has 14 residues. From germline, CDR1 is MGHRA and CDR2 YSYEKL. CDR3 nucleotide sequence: TGCGCCAGCAGCCGGGGCAGGGGGCCGGGGGAGCAGTACTTC. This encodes CASSRGRGPGEQYF.

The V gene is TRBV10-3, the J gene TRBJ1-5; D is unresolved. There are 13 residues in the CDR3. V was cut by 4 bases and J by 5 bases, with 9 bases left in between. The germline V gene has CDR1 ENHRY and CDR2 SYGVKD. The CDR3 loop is CAISAGWDQPQHF. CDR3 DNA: TGTGCCATCAGTGCAGGATGGGATCAGCCCCAGCATTTT.

The CDR3 DNA sequence: TGTGCCAGCAGCTTGGCAGGAGAGCAGTTCTTC. Residues: CASSLAGEQFF. V gene TRBV5-8 combines with J gene TRBJ2-1; D call uncertain. The CDR3 length is 11 residues. The V end was cut by 0 bases, the J end by 10 bases, with 5 bases between. In germline, CDR1 is SGHTS, CDR2 YDEGEE. The full variable domain, with the rest looked up from reference TRBV5-8 and TRBJ2-1, is EAGVTQSPTHLIKTRGQQATLRCSPISGHTSVYWYQQALGLGLQFLLWYDEGEERNRGNFPPRFSGRQFPNYSSELNVNALELEDSALYLCASSLAGEQFFGPGTRLTVL.

As DNA, the CDR3 is TGTGCCAGTAGTCCACAGACTAGCGGGAGGGGCAATGAGCAGTTCTTC. It is translated as CASSPQTSGRGNEQFF. The rearrangement joins TRBV19 to TRBJ2-1; TRBD2 aligns across 14 bases. CDR1 LNHDA and CDR2 SQIVND come from the germline V gene (reference sequence). There are 16 residues in the CDR3. V gave up 5 bases and J gave up 6 bases; unmatched junction bases: 6.

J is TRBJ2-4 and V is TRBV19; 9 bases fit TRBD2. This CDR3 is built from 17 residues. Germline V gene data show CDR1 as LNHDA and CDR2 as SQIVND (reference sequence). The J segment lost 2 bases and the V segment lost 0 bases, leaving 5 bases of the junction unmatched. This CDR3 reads CASSIELAGSTKNIQYF. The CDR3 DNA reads TGTGCCAGTAGTATAGAGCTAGCGGGAAGTACCAAAAACATTCAGTACTTC.

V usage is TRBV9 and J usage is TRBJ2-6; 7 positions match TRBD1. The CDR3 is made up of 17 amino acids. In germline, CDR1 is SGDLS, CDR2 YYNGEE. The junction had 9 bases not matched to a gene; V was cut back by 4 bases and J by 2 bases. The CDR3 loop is CASSIQGQATGANVLTF. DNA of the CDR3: TGTGCCAGCAGCATACAGGGGCAGGCTACTGGGGCCAACGTCCTGACTTTC.

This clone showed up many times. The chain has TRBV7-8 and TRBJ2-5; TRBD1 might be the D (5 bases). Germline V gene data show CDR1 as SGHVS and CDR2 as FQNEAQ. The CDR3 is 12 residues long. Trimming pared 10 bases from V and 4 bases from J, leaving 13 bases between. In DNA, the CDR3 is TGTGCCACCCAGGGCCAGGCAGAGACCCAGTACTTC. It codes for CATQGQAETQYF.

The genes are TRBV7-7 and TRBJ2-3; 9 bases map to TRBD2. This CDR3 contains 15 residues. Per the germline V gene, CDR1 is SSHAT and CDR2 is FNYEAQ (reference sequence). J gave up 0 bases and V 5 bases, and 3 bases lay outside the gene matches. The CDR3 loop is CASSRGGASTDTQYF. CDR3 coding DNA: TGTGCCAGCAGCCGCGGGGGGGCCAGCACAGATACGCAGTATTTT.

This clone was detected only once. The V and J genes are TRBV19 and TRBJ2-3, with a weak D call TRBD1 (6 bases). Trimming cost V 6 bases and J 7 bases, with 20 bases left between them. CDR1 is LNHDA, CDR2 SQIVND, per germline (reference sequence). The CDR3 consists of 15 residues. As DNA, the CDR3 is TGTGCCAGTAGCCCCTTACAGGGTCTCCATAATACGCAGTATTTT. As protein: CASSPLQGLHNTQYF.

The CDR3 spells CASSLGEVKNTEAFF. Here the CDR3 DNA reads TGCGCCAGCAGCTTGGGTGAGGTGAAGAACACTGAAGCTTTCTTT. The chain has TRBV5-1 and TRBJ1-1, with D hard to call. This CDR3 region has 15 residues. Germline V CDR1 and CDR2: SGHRS, YFSETQ. Deletions cut 0 bases from V and 1 base from J, with 10 bases between.

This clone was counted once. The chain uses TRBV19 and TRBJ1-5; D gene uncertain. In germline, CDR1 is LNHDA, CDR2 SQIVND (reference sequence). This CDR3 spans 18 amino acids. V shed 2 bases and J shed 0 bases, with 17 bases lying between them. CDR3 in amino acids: CASSIKGPAQNSNQPQHF. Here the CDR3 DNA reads TGTGCCAGTAGTATAAAAGGTCCTGCCCAGAATAGCAATCAGCCCCAGCATTTT. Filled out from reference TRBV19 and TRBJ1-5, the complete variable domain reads DGGITQSPKYLFRKEGQNVTLSCEQNLNHDAMYWYRQDPGQGLRLIYYSQIVNDFQKGDIAEGYSVSREKKESFPLTVTSAQKNPTAFYLCASSIKGPAQNSNQPQHFGDGTRLSIL.

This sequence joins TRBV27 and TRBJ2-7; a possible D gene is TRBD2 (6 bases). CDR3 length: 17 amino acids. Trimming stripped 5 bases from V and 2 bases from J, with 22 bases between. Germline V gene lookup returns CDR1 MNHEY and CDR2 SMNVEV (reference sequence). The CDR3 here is CASSPQYPGERAYEQYF. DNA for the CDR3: TGTGCCAGCAGTCCGCAGTACCCCGGGGAGCGGGCCTACGAGCAGTACTTC.

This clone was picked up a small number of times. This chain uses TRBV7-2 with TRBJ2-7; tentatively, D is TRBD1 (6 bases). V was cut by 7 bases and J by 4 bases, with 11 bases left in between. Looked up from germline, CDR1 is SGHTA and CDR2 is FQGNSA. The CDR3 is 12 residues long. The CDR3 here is CASNREGYEQYF. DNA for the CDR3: TGTGCCAGCAACAGGGAAGGTTACGAGCAGTACTTC.

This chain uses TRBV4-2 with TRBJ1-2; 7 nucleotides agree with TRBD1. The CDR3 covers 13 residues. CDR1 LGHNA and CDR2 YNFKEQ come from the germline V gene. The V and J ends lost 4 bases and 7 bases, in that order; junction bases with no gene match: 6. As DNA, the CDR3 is TGTGCCAGCAGCCCCGACAGGGCCCCTGGCTACACCTTC. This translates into CASSPDRAPGYTF.

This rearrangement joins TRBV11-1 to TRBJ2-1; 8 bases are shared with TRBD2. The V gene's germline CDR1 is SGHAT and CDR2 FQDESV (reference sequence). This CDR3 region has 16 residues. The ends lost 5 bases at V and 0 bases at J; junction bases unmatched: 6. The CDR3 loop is CASSAGGESSYNEQFF. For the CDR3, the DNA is TGTGCCAGCAGCGCCGGGGGGGAGAGCTCCTACAATGAGCAGTTCTTC.

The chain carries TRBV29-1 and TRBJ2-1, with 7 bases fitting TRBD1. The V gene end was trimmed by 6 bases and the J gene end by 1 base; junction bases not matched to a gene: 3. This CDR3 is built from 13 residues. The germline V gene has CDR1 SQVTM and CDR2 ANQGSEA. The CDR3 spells CSVGQNSYNEQFF. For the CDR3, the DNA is TGCAGCGTGGGACAGAATTCCTACAATGAGCAGTTCTTC.